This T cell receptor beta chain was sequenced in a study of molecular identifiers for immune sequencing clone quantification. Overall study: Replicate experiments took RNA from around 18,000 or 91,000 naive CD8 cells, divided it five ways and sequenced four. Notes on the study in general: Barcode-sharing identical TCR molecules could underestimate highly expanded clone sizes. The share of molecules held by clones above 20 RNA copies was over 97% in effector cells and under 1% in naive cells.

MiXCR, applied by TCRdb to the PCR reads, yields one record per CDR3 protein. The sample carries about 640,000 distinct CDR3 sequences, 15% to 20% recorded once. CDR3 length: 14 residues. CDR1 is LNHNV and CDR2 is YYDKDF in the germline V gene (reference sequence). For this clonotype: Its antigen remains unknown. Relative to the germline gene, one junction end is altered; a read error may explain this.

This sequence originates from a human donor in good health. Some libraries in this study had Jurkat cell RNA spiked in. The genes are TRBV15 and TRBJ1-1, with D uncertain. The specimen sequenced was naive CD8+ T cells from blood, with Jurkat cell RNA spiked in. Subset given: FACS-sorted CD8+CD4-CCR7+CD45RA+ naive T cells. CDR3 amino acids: CATSRVIRDTGAFF. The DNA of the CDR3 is TGTGCCACCAGCAGAGTAATTCGAGACACTGGAGCTTTCTTT.